Listed below are T cell receptor beta chains from one sample, sequenced in a study of cytomegalovirus exposure and HLA in healthy donors. Clones were sequenced by immunoSEQ multiplex PCR, and TCRdb holds only the in-frame ones, with some missing. This repertoire includes 100,000 or so clones. The specimen sequenced was PBMCs. These receptors were taken from a man in his fifties in good health and CMV-seronegative. The conserved cysteine and the conserved F or W are not part of the CDR3 here. The order of the fields is V gene, J gene, CDR3 protein.

v_call: TRBV6-6; j_call: TRBJ2-1; cdr3_aa: ASSAPGQANEQF
v_call: TRBV5-1; j_call: TRBJ2-3; cdr3_aa: ASSLVLAGGDTQY
v_call: TRBV7-9; j_call: TRBJ1-4; cdr3_aa: ASSVLQGPGEKLF
v_call: TRBV25-1; j_call: TRBJ1-2; cdr3_aa: ASSEFQRGGAGGYT
v_call: TRBV5-6; j_call: TRBJ2-5; cdr3_aa: ASSLWLGSLQETQY
v_call: TRBV13; j_call: TRBJ2-7; cdr3_aa: ASSSRTSGVYEQY
v_call: TRBV7-8; j_call: TRBJ1-1; cdr3_aa: ASSPWTGNTEAF
v_call: TRBV5-6; j_call: TRBJ2-7; cdr3_aa: ASSSPTRSWDKYEQY
v_call: TRBV10-3; j_call: TRBJ1-1; cdr3_aa: AISESPGKTEAF
v_call: TRBV7-7; j_call: TRBJ2-5; cdr3_aa: ASSPTGGWETQY
v_call: TRBV9; j_call: TRBJ1-2; cdr3_aa: ASGGYRGDGYT
v_call: TRBV4-1; j_call: TRBJ1-5; cdr3_aa: ASSQVARSNQPQH
v_call: TRBV6-5; j_call: TRBJ1-1; cdr3_aa: ASSGLQGLGTEAF
v_call: TRBV9; j_call: TRBJ2-5; cdr3_aa: ASSGGGGQETQY
v_call: TRBV11-2; j_call: TRBJ2-1; cdr3_aa: ASSLGEGDNEQF
v_call: TRBV7-2; j_call: TRBJ2-5; cdr3_aa: ASSFRSRETQY
v_call: TRBV7-2; j_call: TRBJ2-1; cdr3_aa: ASSKGQGNNEQF
v_call: TRBV6-1; j_call: TRBJ1-2; cdr3_aa: ASSEPGTNYGYT
v_call: TRBV10-3; j_call: TRBJ2-7; cdr3_aa: AISVPRASTYEQY
v_call: TRBV6-4; j_call: TRBJ1-6; cdr3_aa: ASSPEGGLGSPLH
v_call: TRBV7-2; j_call: TRBJ2-7; cdr3_aa: ASSLGGLAGGRYEQY
v_call: TRBV25-1; j_call: TRBJ2-1; cdr3_aa: ASSLSGRTYNEQF
v_call: TRBV5-5; j_call: TRBJ1-1; cdr3_aa: ASSSHGPRTEAF
v_call: TRBV7-2; j_call: TRBJ2-1; cdr3_aa: ASSFAWGGNEQF
v_call: TRBV13; j_call: TRBJ1-2; cdr3_aa: ASSLQGYGYT
v_call: TRBV9; j_call: TRBJ1-3; cdr3_aa: ASSGSGVNTIY
v_call: TRBV2; j_call: TRBJ2-5; cdr3_aa: ASSRLAGGQETQY
v_call: TRBV7-9; j_call: TRBJ2-7; cdr3_aa: ASSGTGTYEQY
v_call: TRBV6-1; j_call: TRBJ2-4; cdr3_aa: ASSEFGSGGELAKNIQY
v_call: TRBV9; j_call: TRBJ1-1; cdr3_aa: ASSPNPRPRNTEAF
v_call: TRBV5-4; j_call: TRBJ1-1; cdr3_aa: ASNTDPDRVNTEAF
v_call: TRBV6-5; j_call: TRBJ1-1; cdr3_aa: ASWTGARAEAF